Listed here are 32 T cell receptor beta chains from one sample, sequenced in a study of blood T cell repertoires in COVID-19. The assay was immunoSEQ multiplex PCR, and TCRdb's table has in-frame clones only and misses some. The sample carries fewer than 300,000 clones, 65% to 90% recorded once. The sample comprised peripheral blood. These receptors were taken from a human donor in a cohort sampled during active COVID-19.

About this clone itself: Other DNA sequences in the same sample also yield this CDR3. The CDR3: CASSLRQGTEAFF. CDR3 in DNA: TGTGCCAGCAGCTTAAGACAGGGCACTGAAGCTTTCTTT. This chain connects TRBV11-2 to TRBJ1-1, with TRBD1 matching 7 bases. This CDR3 has 13 amino acids. Germline V gives CDR1 SGHAT, CDR2 FQNNGV. Losses at the gene ends were 2 bases for V and 4 bases for J; bases not matched to a gene: 1. The whole variable domain, filled in from reference TRBV11-2 and TRBJ1-1, reads EAGVAQSPRYKIIEKRQSVAFWCNPISGHATLYWYQQILGQGPKLLIQFQNNGVVDDSQLPKDRFSAERLKGVDSTLKIQPAKLEDSAVYLCASSLRQGTEAFFGQGTRLTVV.

This clone was counted between two and nine times. The rearrangement links TRBV5-6 to TRBJ2-1; 9 positions agree with TRBD2. V shed 0 bases and J 5 bases; nucleotides not matched to a gene: 6. Germline V gene lookup returns CDR1 SGHDT and CDR2 YYEEEE. CDR3 length: 16 amino acids. The chain's CDR3 is CASSLVLLAGDNEQFF. The CDR3 DNA sequence: TGTGCCAGCAGCTTGGTTTTATTAGCGGGAGACAATGAGCAGTTCTTC.

This clone appeared a single time. The V and J genes are TRBV14 and TRBJ1-4; 11 nucleotides match TRBD1. Germline CDR1 and CDR2: SGHDN and FVKESK. CDR3 length: 15 residues. V lost 4 bases to trimming and J lost 11 bases; unmatched junction nucleotides: 9. Here the CDR3 reads CASSPGDRGFVKLFF. CDR3 DNA sequence: TGTGCCAGCAGCCCCGGGGACAGGGGGTTTGTGAAACTGTTTTTT.

This clone was picked up one time. This sequence joins TRBV5-4 and TRBJ2-7; 14 bases map to TRBD2. V lost 4 bases to trimming and J lost 2 bases; unmatched junction nucleotides: 14. The germline CDR1 and CDR2 sequences are SGHNT and YYREEE (reference sequence). There are 19 residues in the CDR3. The CDR3 sequence is CASSAKGTSGSRNAYEQYF. The CDR3, as DNA: TGTGCCAGCAGCGCTAAAGGGACTAGCGGGAGCAGAAATGCCTACGAGCAGTACTTC.

The V call is TRBV6-1, the J call TRBJ2-4; 8 bases are shared with TRBD2. From germline, CDR1 is MNHNS and CDR2 SASEGT. The CDR3 has 17 residues. V lost 4 bases to trimming and J lost 9 bases; unmatched junction nucleotides: 17. In DNA form, the CDR3 reads TGTGCCAGCAGTGCTGATGGGCGGGGGGCGGCCGTAGGCATTCAGTACTTC. As protein: CASSADGRGAAVGIQYF.

The V call is TRBV4-1, the J call TRBJ2-2, with 9 bases identical to TRBD2. Germline V gene lookup returns CDR1 MGHRA and CDR2 YSYEKL. The V segment lost 4 bases and the J segment 4 bases; nucleotides outside the gene matches: 10. This CDR3 region has 17 residues. This chain's CDR3 is CASSRIVGLATTGELFF. In nucleotides, the CDR3 is TGCGCCAGCAGCCGGATTGTGGGACTAGCTACCACCGGGGAGCTGTTTTTT.

The rearrangement joins TRBV7-3 to TRBJ2-5; TRBD1 matches at 7 bases. The CDR3 loop spans 15 amino acids. The trim removed 3 bases at V and 4 bases at J, leaving 8 bases unmatched. Germline V CDR1 and CDR2: SGHTA, FQGTGA. CDR3 residues: CASSFLGGAGETQYF. The CDR3, as DNA: TGTGCCAGCAGCTTTCTAGGGGGCGCGGGAGAGACCCAGTACTTC. The entire variable domain, with the rest obtained from reference TRBV7-3 and TRBJ2-5, is as follows: GAGVSQTPSNKVTEKGKYVELRCDPISGHTALYWYRQSLGQGPEFLIYFQGTGAADDSGLPNDRFFAVRPEGSVSTLKIQRTERGDSAVYLCASSFLGGAGETQYFGPGTRLLVL.

This chain connects TRBV19 to TRBJ2-1; no clear D gene. The CDR3 length is 13 residues. V lost 6 bases and J lost 5, with 11 bases in between. CDR1 is LNHDA, CDR2 SQIVND, per germline (reference sequence). CDR3 protein: CASSPHRDNEQFF. Written as DNA, the CDR3 is TGTGCCAGTAGCCCTCATCGGGACAATGAGCAGTTCTTC.

V is TRBV27 and J is TRBJ2-6, with 10 bases lining up with TRBD2. Germline V gene data show CDR1 as MNHEY and CDR2 as SMNVEV (reference sequence). The ends lost 9 bases at V and 13 bases at J; junction bases unmatched: 15. The CDR3 loop spans 15 amino acids. The CDR3 coding sequence is TGTGCCAGGAGGACTAGCGGACACTCTGGGTCTGTCCTGACTTTC. It yields the protein CARRTSGHSGSVLTF.

The chain employs TRBV3-1 (or the pseudogene TRBV3-2) and TRBJ1-2; D is unresolved. Germline values: CDR1 LGHDT, CDR2 YNNKEL (reference sequence). Trimming cost V 1 base and J 1 base, with 7 bases left between them. This CDR3 is 14 amino acids long. Here the CDR3 reads CASSQGSDNYGYTF. CDR3 in DNA: TGTGCCAGCAGCCAAGGCTCAGATAACTATGGCTACACCTTC.

This clone came up a few times. The chain employs TRBV18 and TRBJ2-5, with a possible D match to TRBD1 (6 bases). Germline CDR1 is KGHSH and CDR2 is LQKENI. The V end was cut by 5 bases, the J end by 5 bases, with 12 bases between. This CDR3 has 13 residues. The CDR3 sequence is CASSNRDEETQYF. The CDR3, as DNA: TGTGCCAGCTCAAACAGGGACGAGGAGACCCAGTACTTC.

This clone has a single count. The chain joins TRBV3-1 (or the pseudogene TRBV3-2) to TRBJ2-6, with D maybe TRBD1 (6 bases). The germline gives CDR1 LGHDT, CDR2 YNNKEL (reference sequence). CDR3 length equals 16 residues. Trimming left V 2 bases short and J 2 bases short, with 10 bases between. The CDR3 DNA reads as TGTGCCAGCAGCCAAAACCCAGGGGCTGGGGCCAACGTCCTGACTTTC. This codes for CASSQNPGAGANVLTF.

The V gene is TRBV7-3, the J gene TRBJ2-5; possible D gene TRBD1, 6 bases. The CDR3 consists of 14 residues. Trimming pared 5 bases from V and 4 bases from J, leaving 14 bases between. The germline V gene encodes CDR1 SGHTA and CDR2 FQGTGA. The CDR3 coding sequence is TGTGCCAGCAGCCCTACAGGGTCAATAGAGACCCAGTACTTC. This gives the protein CASSPTGSIETQYF.

This clone was observed many times. This rearrangement joins TRBV27 to TRBJ2-7, with TRBD1 matching 12 bases. Germline CDR1 and CDR2: MNHEY and SMNVEV (reference sequence). Trimming removed 7 bases from V and 9 bases from J; junction bases left unmatched: 19. This CDR3 has 17 residues. CDR3 in DNA: TGTGCCAGCAAAACATTTACGAGGCGGGACAGGGGGCAGGTGCAGTACTTC. This codes for CASKTFTRRDRGQVQYF.

This chain connects TRBV19 to TRBJ2-7; D unresolved. The germline V gene has CDR1 LNHDA and CDR2 SQIVND (reference sequence). With 5 bases removed from V and 7 bases from J, the gap between germline ends came to 15 bases. The CDR3 totals 13 residues. This chain's CDR3 is CASSRDTPGEQYF. In DNA, the CDR3 is TGTGCCAGTAGTCGCGACACCCCTGGTGAGCAGTACTTC. Drawing the rest from reference TRBV19 and TRBJ2-7, the complete variable domain is DGGITQSPKYLFRKEGQNVTLSCEQNLNHDAMYWYRQDPGQGLRLIYYSQIVNDFQKGDIAEGYSVSREKKESFPLTVTSAQKNPTAFYLCASSRDTPGEQYFGPGTRLTVT.

The chain recombines TRBV3-1 (or the pseudogene TRBV3-2) with TRBJ2-1; D unclear. V was clipped by 1 base and J by 6 bases, with 16 bases between them. Per germline, CDR1 LGHDT and CDR2 YNNKEL (reference sequence). The CDR3 loop spans 16 amino acids. DNA for the CDR3: TGTGCCAGCAGCCAAGTTCTGGCGATCCGAGGCAATGAGCAGTTCTTC. Amino acid sequence: CASSQVLAIRGNEQFF.

V is TRBV5-1 and J is TRBJ2-2, with D possibly being TRBD2 (5 bases). The CDR3 loop spans 14 amino acids. Germline CDR1 reads SGHRS; CDR2 reads YFSETQ. V lost 4 bases, J lost 5 bases, and 12 bases lay in between. The CDR3 nucleotides read TGCGCCAGCAGCGTGAGGACTGGGACCGGGGAGCTGTTTTTT. Translating gives CASSVRTGTGELFF.

J is TRBJ2-4 and V is TRBV10-2; D is uncertain. CDR3 length equals 12 residues. Trimming stripped 3 bases from V and 14 bases from J, with 14 bases between. CDR1 and CDR2 from the germline V gene are WSHSY and SAAADI. The CDR3 spells CASSDPGAMEYF. The CDR3, as DNA: TGCGCCAGCAGTGACCCAGGCGCGATGGAGTACTTC.

This chain uses TRBV4-3 with TRBJ2-2, with a tentative D call TRBD2 (6 bases). CDR3 length: 17 residues. Trimming left V 0 bases short and J 6 bases short, with 17 bases between. Germline-derived CDR1 and CDR2 are LGHNA and YSLEER. This CDR3 is CASSQEPPGSGPGELFF. The CDR3 nucleotides read TGCGCCAGCAGCCAAGAGCCTCCCGGGAGCGGGCCCGGGGAGCTGTTTTTT.

The chain has TRBV7-2 and TRBJ1-5, with TRBD1 as a possible D gene (5 bases). The CDR3 is made up of 13 amino acids. Germline V gene data show CDR1 as SGHTA and CDR2 as FQGNSA. V was shortened by 1 base and J by 9 bases, with 10 bases between the two germline ends. The CDR3 loop reads CASSLGTFRPQHF. The CDR3 bases are TGTGCCAGCAGCTTAGGGACATTCCGGCCCCAGCATTTT.

This chain connects TRBV5-1 to TRBJ2-5, with a weak D call TRBD2 (6 bases). V lost 5 bases and J lost 0, with 14 bases in between. Germline V gene data show CDR1 as SGHRS and CDR2 as YFSETQ. This CDR3 has 15 amino acids. The CDR3 sequence: CASRSRPSDQETQYF. For the CDR3, the DNA is TGCGCCAGCAGGTCCCGACCTAGCGACCAAGAGACCCAGTACTTC.

J is TRBJ2-1 and V is TRBV7-9, with TRBD1 identical over 7 bases. Looked up from germline, CDR1 is SEHNR and CDR2 is FQNEAQ (reference sequence). The CDR3 loop spans 13 amino acids. V dropped 7 bases and J dropped 9; count of bases not matched to a gene: 9. The CDR3 spells CASTLTGVGEQFF. Here the CDR3 DNA reads TGTGCCAGCACCCTAACAGGGGTAGGTGAGCAGTTCTTC.

The CDR3 nucleotides read TGTGCCAGCAGTTTAGACCCGAGGCAGACCCAGTACTTC. Protein product: CASSLDPRQTQYF. V and J are TRBV12-3 or TRBV12-4 and TRBJ2-5; D gene uncertain. Trimming pared 1 base from V and 6 bases from J, leaving 9 bases between. This CDR3 has 13 amino acids.

V usage is TRBV5-4 and J usage is TRBJ2-7, with 8 nucleotides matching TRBD1. V was clipped by 0 bases and J by 7 bases; unmatched bases: 3. Germline assignment: CDR1 SGHNT and CDR2 YYREEE (reference sequence). This CDR3 is built from 13 residues. The CDR3 nucleotides are TGTGCCAGCAGCTTGGGGACAGGGTATGAGCAGTACTTC. It translates to CASSLGTGYEQYF. Filled out from reference TRBV5-4 and TRBJ2-7, the complete variable domain reads ETGVTQSPTHLIKTRGQQVTLRCSSQSGHNTVSWYQQALGQGPQFIFQYYREEENGRGNFPPRFSGLQFPNYSSELNVNALELDDSALYLCASSLGTGYEQYFGPGTRLTVT.

This chain joins TRBV3-1 (or the pseudogene TRBV3-2) and TRBJ1-2; tentatively, D is TRBD1 (5 bases). V was cut by 4 bases and J by 8 bases, with 14 bases left in between. In germline, CDR1 is LGHDT, CDR2 YNNKEL (reference sequence). The CDR3 contains 13 residues. The CDR3 sequence: CASSRVQGVGYTF. The CDR3 coding sequence is TGTGCCAGCAGCCGCGTTCAGGGCGTCGGCTACACCTTC.

V gene TRBV7-2 combines with J gene TRBJ2-6; D remains ambiguous. CDR3 length: 18 amino acids. Per germline, CDR1 SGHTA and CDR2 FQGNSA. Deletions cut 6 bases from V and 1 base from J, with 19 bases between. The CDR3 loop is CASSRQAAFNSGANVLTF. CDR3 nucleotide sequence: TGTGCCAGCAGTCGGCAGGCAGCTTTCAATTCTGGGGCCAACGTCCTGACTTTC. Full variable domain (remainder filled in from reference TRBV7-2 and TRBJ2-6): GAGVSQSPSNKVTEKGKDVELRCDPISGHTALYWYRQSLGQGLEFLIYFQGNSAPDKSGLPSDRFSAERTGGSVSTLTIQRTQQEDSAVYLCASSRQAAFNSGANVLTFGAGSRLTVL.

This chain connects TRBV19 to TRBJ2-3; a weak D match, TRBD2 (6 bases). V lost 8 bases and J 2 bases, leaving 11 bases between the germline ends. This CDR3 region has 13 residues. Germline CDR1 is LNHDA and CDR2 is SQIVND (reference sequence). The CDR3 loop is CASDSGTTDTQYF. The CDR3 nucleotides are TGTGCCAGTGATAGCGGCACCACAGATACGCAGTATTTT.

Worth noting for this clone: This sample also contains other DNA sequences that code for the same CDR3. The chain employs TRBV5-1 and TRBJ2-7; 11 bases fit TRBD1. J gave up 3 bases and V 4 bases, and 6 bases lay outside the gene matches. The germline CDR1 and CDR2 sequences are SGHRS and YFSETQ. The CDR3 runs to 15 residues. The CDR3 DNA sequence: TGCGCCAGCAGCCCCGGACAGGGGGCGTTCTACGAGCAGTACTTC. Translation: CASSPGQGAFYEQYF.

V usage is TRBV11-2 and J usage is TRBJ2-1; 8 nucleotides match TRBD2. This CDR3 has 15 residues. Germline V CDR1 and CDR2: SGHAT, FQNNGV. With 1 base clipped from V and 6 bases from J, the junction kept 5 bases outside the gene matches. CDR3 region: CASSLVSGMVNEQFF. CDR3 coding DNA: TGTGCCAGCAGCTTAGTTAGCGGGATGGTCAATGAGCAGTTCTTC.

The chain combines TRBV18 with TRBJ2-7; 10 bases fit TRBD2. The CDR3 sequence is 15 residues long. CDR1 and CDR2 (germline): KGHSH, LQKENI. V shed 0 bases and J 7 bases; nucleotides not matched to a gene: 6. CDR3 sequence: CASSPPSGRAGEQYF. The DNA of the CDR3 is TGTGCCAGCTCACCACCGAGCGGGAGGGCGGGTGAGCAGTACTTC.

V usage is TRBV5-4 and J usage is TRBJ2-5, with 10 bases aligning to TRBD1. Losses at the gene ends were 4 bases for V and 5 bases for J; bases not matched to a gene: 5. CDR1 is SGHNT and CDR2 is YYREEE in the germline V gene (reference sequence). The CDR3 runs 14 residues. The CDR3 region has the DNA TGTGCCAGCAGCCCGACAGGGGGCGCGGAGACCCAGTACTTC. Its protein is CASSPTGGAETQYF.

V and J are TRBV5-1 and TRBJ2-1; the D gene is possibly TRBD2 (6 bases). Trimming left V 4 bases short and J 8 bases short, with 13 bases between. Germline V lookup: CDR1 SGHRS, CDR2 YFSETQ. This CDR3 has 13 amino acids. CDR3 sequence reads: CASSIGTLDEQFF. In DNA form, the CDR3 reads TGCGCCAGCAGCATAGGGACTCTCGATGAGCAGTTCTTC. The variable domain in full, completed from reference TRBV5-1 and TRBJ2-1, reads KAGVTQTPRYLIKTRGQQVTLSCSPISGHRSVSWYQQTPGQGLQFLFEYFSETQRNKGNFPGRFSGRQFSNSRSEMNVSTLELGDSALYLCASSIGTLDEQFFGPGTRLTVL.